These T cell receptor beta chains were read from a single sample in a study of shared clonotypes between healthy human individuals. Measured with immunoSEQ multiplex PCR; TCRdb has only the in-frame clones, and not every one. This table has approximately 2,200,000 clones, roughly 91% appearing once. Input material: naive CD8+ T cells from PBMCs. These receptors all stem from a young man in good health. Some clones in this sample may be carry-over from other donors' samples. The conserved cysteine and the conserved F or W are not part of the CDR3 here. Each record gives: V gene, clone size, D gene, CDR3 protein. A D gene is named only where the DNA matches it firmly. Rows give clone size only sometimes, using once, few, many, or a class for an expanded clone.

V gene: TRBV6-1
clone size: NA
D gene: NA
CDR3 protein: ASHSPGDTEAF

V gene: TRBV19
clone size: NA
D gene: NA
CDR3 protein: ASSFGGGITGELF

V gene: TRBV14
clone size: NA
D gene: NA
CDR3 protein: ASSQDRSSGNTIY

V gene: TRBV29-1
clone size: once
D gene: TRBD1
CDR3 protein: SVAGQASSYEQY

V gene: TRBV5-5
clone size: NA
D gene: NA
CDR3 protein: ASSSLQTSSYEQY

V gene: TRBV10-3
clone size: NA
D gene: TRBD1
CDR3 protein: ASTGTALGELF

V gene: TRBV27
clone size: NA
D gene: NA
CDR3 protein: ASSLLGGGQPQH

V gene: TRBV14
clone size: NA
D gene: TRBD1
CDR3 protein: ASSPQARQGNYYGYT

V gene: TRBV7-9
clone size: once
D gene: TRBD1
CDR3 protein: ASSGPGTGFHEQF

V gene: TRBV9
clone size: once
D gene: NA
CDR3 protein: ASTGANVLT

V gene: TRBV7-9
clone size: NA
D gene: NA
CDR3 protein: ASSYGTVNYGYT

V gene: TRBV19
clone size: NA
D gene: NA
CDR3 protein: ADVLGICEQY

V gene: TRBV28
clone size: NA
D gene: TRBD2
CDR3 protein: ASSLPSGAGELF

V gene: TRBV6-5
clone size: few
D gene: NA
CDR3 protein: ASSYGVLSTEAF

V gene: TRBV28
clone size: NA
D gene: NA
CDR3 protein: ASSRLAYSSYNEQF

V gene: TRBV5-1
clone size: NA
D gene: NA
CDR3 protein: ASSVGWGWQETQY

V gene: TRBV27
clone size: once
D gene: NA
CDR3 protein: ASTPVGGTDTEAF

V gene: TRBV30
clone size: NA
D gene: NA
CDR3 protein: AYLGGVGRYEQY

V gene: TRBV4-3
clone size: NA
D gene: NA
CDR3 protein: ASSPDPIANYGYT

V gene: TRBV30
clone size: NA
D gene: NA
CDR3 protein: AWSVRGIENTIY

V gene: TRBV9
clone size: NA
D gene: NA
CDR3 protein: ASSVASLPNTGELF

V gene: TRBV18
clone size: NA
D gene: TRBD1
CDR3 protein: ASSPPGDRAEAF

V gene: TRBV13
clone size: NA
D gene: NA
CDR3 protein: ASSLGRTPATF

V gene: TRBV5-4
clone size: NA
D gene: NA
CDR3 protein: ASSFGIGGLANEKLF

V gene: TRBV29-1
clone size: once
D gene: TRBD2
CDR3 protein: SVDRTSGYYNEQF

V gene: TRBV6-5
clone size: NA
D gene: NA
CDR3 protein: ASSYKYEQY

V gene: TRBV27
clone size: NA
D gene: TRBD1
CDR3 protein: ASSQGGTGGHTEAF

V gene: TRBV11-2
clone size: NA
D gene: NA
CDR3 protein: ASSPRTGDYEQY

V gene: TRBV4-3
clone size: NA
D gene: TRBD2
CDR3 protein: ASSPLAGGPNNEQF

V gene: TRBV4-3
clone size: NA
D gene: NA
CDR3 protein: ASSQDRRGAYEQY

V gene: TRBV27
clone size: NA
D gene: TRBD1
CDR3 protein: ASSGQGIGETQY

V gene: TRBV15
clone size: NA
D gene: TRBD1
CDR3 protein: ATSSTRGGLAGNTIY

V gene: TRBV30
clone size: NA
D gene: TRBD1
CDR3 protein: AWSTTGGTEAF

V gene: TRBV9
clone size: NA
D gene: NA
CDR3 protein: ASSEGDTQY

V gene: TRBV15
clone size: NA
D gene: NA
CDR3 protein: ATSRSSGALYEQY

V gene: TRBV6-5
clone size: NA
D gene: NA
CDR3 protein: ASNPGGLYPNEQF

V gene: TRBV5-4
clone size: NA
D gene: TRBD1
CDR3 protein: ATENRGMVHEQY

V gene: TRBV27
clone size: NA
D gene: TRBD2
CDR3 protein: ASSRLAGGAGELF

V gene: TRBV28
clone size: NA
D gene: NA
CDR3 protein: ASSLRGAGTYEQY

V gene: TRBV7-9
clone size: NA
D gene: NA
CDR3 protein: ASTSGGTDTQY

V gene: TRBV9
clone size: NA
D gene: NA
CDR3 protein: ASSVGVLDTDTQY

V gene: TRBV19
clone size: NA
D gene: NA
CDR3 protein: ACNTGTGVTEAF

V gene: TRBV5-5
clone size: NA
D gene: TRBD2
CDR3 protein: ASSLGLAGVNYEQY

V gene: TRBV21-1
clone size: NA
D gene: NA
CDR3 protein: ASSKGAGSGTEAF

V gene: TRBV7-9
clone size: NA
D gene: NA
CDR3 protein: ASSQGGVWYGYT

V gene: TRBV11-2
clone size: NA
D gene: NA
CDR3 protein: ASSSRRQKGTEAF

V gene: TRBV5-1
clone size: NA
D gene: NA
CDR3 protein: ASSLAGNQPQH

V gene: TRBV4-1
clone size: NA
D gene: NA
CDR3 protein: ASSQVRVDSSYNEQF

V gene: TRBV4-1
clone size: NA
D gene: NA
CDR3 protein: ASSQHGTAAIYNEQF

V gene: TRBV19
clone size: NA
D gene: TRBD2
CDR3 protein: ASSNGLAGEEQF

V gene: TRBV7-6
clone size: once
D gene: TRBD2
CDR3 protein: ASSPREYEQF

V gene: TRBV6-1
clone size: NA
D gene: TRBD2
CDR3 protein: ASSHFAGVSYEQY

V gene: TRBV9
clone size: NA
D gene: TRBD2
CDR3 protein: ASSVVIAGGFGELF

V gene: TRBV14
clone size: NA
D gene: TRBD2
CDR3 protein: ASSPGLAADNEQF